One sample yielded the 5 T cell receptor beta chains listed below, sequenced in a study of T cells in Graves' hyperthyroidism and ophthalmopathy (dated 2019 in TCRdb). The library was made by multiplex PCR. This sample was sequenced with an Illumina HiSeq 2000. The TCR beta CDR3 regions were amplified from the RNA transcripts. A first-round RT-PCR of the TCR CDR3 used the HTBI primer set with the Qiagen OneStep RT-PCR kit. TCRdb reprocessed the public reads (quality trimming at Q25 with fastp, clone calling with MiXCR) and kept in-frame beta chains. Entries are consolidated by CDR3 protein sequence, retaining the most common genes and DNA. The sample records around 420,000 distinct CDR3 sequences, about a sixth of which are singletons. Jointly, the top ten make up 13% to 15% of the sample. The specimen sequenced was blood. These receptors originate from a woman aged 18-35 years with Graves' hyperthyroidism.

The chain links TRBV7-3 to TRBJ1-2, with 8 bases matching TRBD1. Germline CDR1 and CDR2: SGHTA and FQGTGA. J lost 8 bases, V lost 1 base, and 9 bases had no gene match. The CDR3 runs to 15 residues. The CDR3 nucleotides read TGTGCCAGCAGCTTAAAGCCCGGACAGGGACTAGGCTACACCTTC. As protein: CASSLKPGQGLGYTF.

V gene TRBV20-1 combines with J gene TRBJ2-1; 16 nucleotides agree with TRBD2. V was pared by 3 bases and J by 3 bases, with 17 bases of the junction left unmatched. Germline CDR1 is DFQATT and CDR2 is SNEGSKA (reference sequence). CDR3 length: 21 amino acids. CDR3 protein: CSARVVAGGLAGGWYYNEQFF. CDR3 coding DNA: TGCAGTGCTAGGGTGGTAGCGGGGGGACTAGCGGGGGGGTGGTACTACAATGAGCAGTTCTTC.

This clonotype was seen repeatedly, ten times or more. This sequence joins TRBV28 and TRBJ2-5; D possibly corresponds to TRBD2 (6 bases). V was trimmed by 2 bases and J by 2 bases, leaving 12 bases between them. This CDR3 region has 15 residues. CDR1 MDHEN and CDR2 SYDVKM come from the germline V gene. CDR3 in DNA: TGTGCCAGCAGTTTAATTTGGGAGGAACAAGAGACCCAGTACTTC. Its translation: CASSLIWEEQETQYF.

This clonotype was recorded many times. This chain's CDR3 is CASSVDLASNEQFF. Written as DNA, the CDR3 is TGTGCCAGCAGCGTAGATCTAGCGAGCAATGAGCAGTTCTTC. The chain recombines TRBV9 with TRBJ2-1; tentatively, D is TRBD2 (6 bases). V lost 0 bases and J lost 6, with 10 bases in between. The germline V gene has CDR1 SGDLS and CDR2 YYNGEE. There are 14 residues in the CDR3. Together with reference TRBV9 and TRBJ2-1, the CDR3 gives the full variable domain: DSGVTQTPKHLITATGQRVTLRCSPRSGDLSVYWYQQSLDQGLQFLIQYYNGEERAKGNILERFSAQQFPDLHSELNLSSLELGDSALYFCASSVDLASNEQFFGPGTRLTVL.

The CDR3 spells CAGQRRAEAFF. DNA for the CDR3: TGTGCCGGACAGAGGCGCGCTGAAGCTTTCTTT. J is TRBJ1-1 and V is TRBV2; TRBD1 might be the D (6 bases). Germline V gene data show CDR1 as SNHLY and CDR2 as FYNNEI. With 11 bases removed from V and 6 bases from J, the gap between germline ends came to 13 bases. The CDR3 loop spans 11 amino acids.